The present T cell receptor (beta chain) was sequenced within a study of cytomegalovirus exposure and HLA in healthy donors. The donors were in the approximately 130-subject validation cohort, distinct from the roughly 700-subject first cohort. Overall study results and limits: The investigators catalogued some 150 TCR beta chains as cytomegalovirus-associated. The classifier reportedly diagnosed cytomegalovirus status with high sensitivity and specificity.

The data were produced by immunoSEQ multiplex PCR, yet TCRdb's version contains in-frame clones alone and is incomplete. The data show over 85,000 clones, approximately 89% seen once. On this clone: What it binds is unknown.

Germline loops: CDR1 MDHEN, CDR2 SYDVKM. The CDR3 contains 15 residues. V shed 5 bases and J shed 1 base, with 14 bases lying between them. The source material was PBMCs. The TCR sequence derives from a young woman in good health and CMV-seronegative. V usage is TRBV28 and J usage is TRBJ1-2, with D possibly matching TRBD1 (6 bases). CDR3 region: CASSPGTPLNYGYTF. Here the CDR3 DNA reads TGTGCCAGCAGTCCCGGGACACCTCTTAACTATGGCTACACCTTC.